The next 16 T cell receptor beta chains were all read from a single sample in a study of T cell repertoires in cytomegalovirus infection. Each CDR3 protein gets one entry after TCRdb re-called the reads with MiXCR. The sample carries approximately 590,000 distinct CDR3 sequences, just under 40% recorded once. The antigens for these receptors are not known. Sequencing was performed on cultured PBMCs, taken from culture after CMV antigen stimulation. These TCRs come from a human donor in good health (CMV status not recorded). Some clones in this sample may be carry-over from other donors' samples.

The chain combines TRBV29-1 with TRBJ2-3; perhaps TRBD2 as D (5 bases). With 8 bases removed from V and 0 bases from J, the gap between germline ends came to 12 bases. This CDR3 has 13 amino acids. Germline V gene lookup returns CDR1 SQVTM and CDR2 ANQGSEA. For the CDR3, the DNA is TGCAGCCTGAACGGGGAAAGCACAGATACGCAGTATTTT. Amino acid sequence: CSLNGESTDTQYF.

This clonotype appeared a few times. The chain carries TRBV12-3 or TRBV12-4 and TRBJ2-7; D is possibly TRBD1 or TRBD2 (5 bases each). V was clipped by 5 bases and J by 2 bases, with 13 bases between them. The CDR3 contains 14 residues. CDR3 sequence reads: CASSPRDGTYEQYF. Written as DNA, the CDR3 is TGTGCCAGCAGTCCCCGGGACGGGACCTACGAGCAGTACTTC.

This clonotype was counted between two and nine times. This rearrangement joins TRBV11-2 to TRBJ2-3; D might be TRBD1 (6 bases). The CDR3 covers 14 residues. Germline CDR1 is SGHAT and CDR2 is FQNNGV. V was shortened by 3 bases and J by 4 bases, with 11 bases between the two germline ends. The CDR3 spells CASSFFTGSDTQYF. Here the CDR3 DNA reads TGTGCCAGCAGCTTCTTTACAGGGTCAGATACGCAGTATTTT.

The chain is built from TRBV5-1 and TRBJ2-3; D unclear. In germline, CDR1 is SGHRS, CDR2 YFSETQ. V was pared by 6 bases and J by 3 bases, with 11 bases between. The CDR3 sequence is 13 residues long. The DNA of the CDR3 is TGCGCCAGCAACAAGGACCCTACAGATACGCAGTATTTT. It specifies CASNKDPTDTQYF. The entire variable domain, with the rest obtained from reference TRBV5-1 and TRBJ2-3, is as follows: KAGVTQTPRYLIKTRGQQVTLSCSPISGHRSVSWYQQTPGQGLQFLFEYFSETQRNKGNFPGRFSGRQFSNSRSEMNVSTLELGDSALYLCASNKDPTDTQYFGPGTRLTVL.

V and J are TRBV28 and TRBJ2-1; 8 positions match TRBD2. Germline V gene lookup returns CDR1 MDHEN and CDR2 SYDVKM. This CDR3 region has 15 residues. The V segment lost 2 bases and the J segment 9 bases; nucleotides outside the gene matches: 9. The CDR3 sequence: CASSLTGGPKVEQFF. For the CDR3, the DNA is TGTGCCAGCAGTTTAACGGGGGGGCCTAAGGTTGAGCAGTTCTTC.

In this sample, this clonotype turned up many times. The chain combines TRBV12-3 or TRBV12-4 with TRBJ2-5; 7 nucleotides match TRBD2. V gave up 3 bases and J gave up 3 bases; unmatched junction bases: 1. This CDR3 has 13 amino acids. CDR3: CASSLLAEETQYF. In DNA, the CDR3 is TGTGCCAGCAGTTTGCTAGCGGAAGAGACCCAGTACTTC.

The chain links TRBV7-8 to TRBJ2-1, with D tentatively TRBD2 (6 bases). This CDR3 is 17 amino acids long. Germline V gene sequence: CDR1 SGHVS, CDR2 FQNEAQ. The V and J ends lost 5 bases and 6 bases respectively, with 23 bases between them. Here the CDR3 reads CASSQVSGTYYPNEQFF. In DNA, the CDR3 is TGTGCCAGCAGCCAGGTCTCCGGGACTTACTATCCCAATGAGCAGTTCTTC.

This clonotype was detected only once. CDR3 DNA sequence: TGTGCCAGCAGCTTGACAGTCGGCCCAGATACGCAGTATTTT. Protein: CASSLTVGPDTQYF. The chain joins TRBV7-6 to TRBJ2-3; maybe TRBD1 (5 bases). Per the germline V gene, CDR1 is SGHVS and CDR2 is FNYEAQ. The CDR3 covers 14 residues. Trimming left V 3 bases short and J 4 bases short, with 11 bases between.

The chain carries TRBV9 and TRBJ2-1; TRBD1 matches 7 bases. Germline CDR1 and CDR2: SGDLS and YYNGEE. V dropped 1 base and J dropped 1; count of bases not matched to a gene: 5. There are 16 residues in the CDR3. The CDR3 region has the DNA TGTGCCAGCAGCGTATCCGGGACAGCATCCTACAATGAGCAGTTCTTC. This codes for CASSVSGTASYNEQFF.

The table lists this clonotype with a few counts. The chain is built from TRBV7-2 and TRBJ1-2, with D possibly matching TRBD1 (5 bases). Trimming took off 2 bases at V and 9 bases at J, with 13 bases between the two ends. This CDR3 is built from 13 residues. Germline V CDR1 and CDR2: SGHTA, FQGNSA. This CDR3 reads CASSLRWEDSYTF. As DNA, the CDR3 is TGTGCCAGCAGCTTAAGGTGGGAGGACAGCTACACCTTC.

The V call is TRBV20-1, the J call TRBJ2-7; maybe TRBD2 (7 bases). Trimming pared 1 base from V and 5 bases from J, leaving 21 bases between. This CDR3 region has 16 residues. Germline V gives CDR1 DFQATT, CDR2 SNEGSKA (reference sequence). The CDR3 protein is CSARAPRGRLEHEQYF. The DNA for the CDR3 is TGCAGTGCTAGAGCGCCGCGGGGGCGACTAGAACACGAGCAGTACTTC.

The V and J genes are TRBV5-4 and TRBJ2-5; 15 nucleotides align to TRBD2. Germline-derived CDR1 and CDR2 are SGHNT and YYREEE (reference sequence). Germline trimming cut 0 bases from V and 3 bases from J; bases unmatched to any gene: 6. The CDR3 is 18 residues long. CDR3 nucleotide sequence: TGTGCCAGCAGCTTGGGGGGGACTAGCGGGGGGCCCAAAGAGACCCAGTACTTC. Amino acids: CASSLGGTSGGPKETQYF. The variable domain in full, with the rest retrieved from reference TRBV5-4 and TRBJ2-5, is ETGVTQSPTHLIKTRGQQVTLRCSSQSGHNTVSWYQQALGQGPQFIFQYYREEENGRGNFPPRFSGLQFPNYSSELNVNALELDDSALYLCASSLGGTSGGPKETQYFGPGTRLLVL.

The chain employs TRBV6-8 and TRBJ1-6; perhaps TRBD1 as D (5 bases). This CDR3 comprises 14 residues. The V end lost 8 bases, the J end lost 7 bases, and 15 bases lay between the germline ends. The V gene's germline CDR1 is MNHGY and CDR2 SAAAGT. The CDR3 is CASERGDANSPLHF. The DNA for the CDR3 is TGTGCCAGCGAGAGAGGGGATGCGAATTCACCCCTCCACTTT.

In its sample, this clonotype was seen a few times. The chain is built from TRBV7-9 and TRBJ2-1; 9 bases line up with TRBD2. V gave up 4 bases and J gave up 8 bases; unmatched junction bases: 12. From germline, CDR1 is SEHNR and CDR2 FQNEAQ (reference sequence). The CDR3 runs to 16 residues. The CDR3 sequence is CASSSLWGGGAHEQFF. CDR3 nucleotide sequence: TGTGCCAGCAGCTCTCTCTGGGGCGGGGGGGCCCATGAGCAGTTCTTC.

This chain links TRBV5-4 with TRBJ2-7; 8 nucleotides match TRBD2. V lost 3 bases and J lost 2; bases outside the gene matches: 4. From germline, CDR1 is SGHNT and CDR2 YYREEE (reference sequence). This CDR3 region has 14 residues. The CDR3, as DNA: TGTGCCAGCAGCTCGCGGGGGGCTCCCTACGAGCAGTACTTC. Translated, it gives CASSSRGAPYEQYF. The whole variable domain, filled in from reference TRBV5-4 and TRBJ2-7, reads ETGVTQSPTHLIKTRGQQVTLRCSSQSGHNTVSWYQQALGQGPQFIFQYYREEENGRGNFPPRFSGLQFPNYSSELNVNALELDDSALYLCASSSRGAPYEQYFGPGTRLTVT.

The chain uses TRBV7-8 and TRBJ2-1, with D possibly TRBD2 on 5 matching bases. V was clipped by 1 base and J by 9 bases, with 10 bases between them. The CDR3 is 13 amino acids. Germline loops: CDR1 SGHVS, CDR2 FQNEAQ. The CDR3 region has the DNA TGTGCCAGCAGCTTAGGCCCGGGGAGTGAGCAGTTCTTC. The encoded protein is CASSLGPGSEQFF.